This T cell receptor (beta chain) was identified in a study of blood T cells in healthy people across ages. In each sample, at least 6 million PBMCs were isolated. Each sample yielded at least 5.5 micrograms of PBMC total RNA. Germline-derived CDR1 and CDR2 are MNHEY and SVGAGI. The CDR3 runs 15 residues. Overall study findings and caveats: A greater number of naive CD4+ cells and higher diversity distinguished long-lived donors from aged donors.

A remark on this clonotype: Its antigen remains unidentified.

A second PCR, run for about 6 to 12 cycles, used a sample-barcoded 5' primer plus a J-beta primer mix. TCRdb used MiXCR to reprocess the 5' RACE reads, holding one entry per CDR3 protein. The sample shows 700,000 to 900,000 distinct CDR3 sequences, 20% to 30% of them seen only once. The data also belong to a second study, concerning T cells of mothers and their children. That study reports: The people who donated were a few healthy Caucasian mothers and their six children.

This TCR was recovered from a boy younger than 18 in good health. This chain links TRBV6-5 with TRBJ2-5, with no clear D. The DNA end is a closer match to TRBJ2-1, so the J assignment may be wrong. What was sequenced was blood. CDR3 coding DNA: TGTGCCAGCAGAGCTGTCGGGTGGGCAAGGAATGAGCAGTTCTTC. Its translation is CASRAVGWARNEQFF.